This passage covers 21 T cell receptor beta chains from one sample sequenced in a study of shared clonotypes between healthy human individuals (dated by TCRdb to 2019 to 2021). Libraries were prepared through the immunoSEQ multiplex PCR assay. TCRdb's version of the immuneACCESS table is confined to in-frame rearrangements and falls short of the full clone set. An unresolved V gene accounts for under half of the shortfall where checked; the remainder is of unknown origin. For this sample the table gives about 1.5 million clones, of which approximately 98% were detected only once. Of the sample, approximately 0.45% falls within the top ten clones. Sequenced: naive CD4+ T cells sorted from blood. The cell subset or site label, as the study defines it: CD45RA+ positively selected. The source of these receptors is a man aged 30-40 years in good health.

The V and J genes are TRBV7-9 and TRBJ2-7, with D possibly being TRBD2 (5 bases). The CDR3 length is 13 residues. The V end lost 8 bases, the J end lost 0 bases, and 11 bases lay between the germline ends. Germline-derived CDR1 and CDR2 are SEHNR and FQNEAQ (reference sequence). The CDR3 protein is CASSAVSSYEQYF. The CDR3 coding sequence is TGTGCCAGCTCAGCGGTAAGCTCCTACGAGCAGTACTTC. Drawing the rest from reference TRBV7-9 and TRBJ2-7, the complete variable domain is DTGVSQNPRHKITKRGQNVTFRCDPISEHNRLYWYRQTLGQGPEFLTYFQNEAQLEKSRLLSDRFSAERPKGSFSTLEIQRTEQGDSAMYLCASSAVSSYEQYFGPGTRLTVT.

The gene calls are TRBV27 and TRBJ1-1; D may be TRBD1 (6 bases). This CDR3 is built from 14 residues. Trimming left V 6 bases short and J 0 bases short, with 11 bases between. Germline CDR1 reads MNHEY; CDR2 reads SMNVEV (reference sequence). The CDR3, as DNA: TGTGCCAGCAGGGCAACAGGGCTGAACACTGAAGCTTTCTTT. Protein sequence: CASRATGLNTEAFF.

The chain employs TRBV5-5 and TRBJ2-1, with no clear D. Germline CDR1 SGHKS, CDR2 YYEKEE (reference sequence). V was cut by 4 bases and J by 4 bases, with 6 bases left in between. There are 12 residues in the CDR3. The CDR3, as DNA: TGTGCCAGCAGCCCCGTTTACAATGAGCAGTTCTTC. This sequence encodes CASSPVYNEQFF.

The gene calls are TRBV27 and TRBJ2-1; 13 positions agree with TRBD2. Looked up from germline, CDR1 is MNHEY and CDR2 is SMNVEV (reference sequence). Trimming took 7 bases from V and 3 from J; bases not matched to a gene: 9. CDR3 length: 17 residues. The CDR3 sequence: CASKTTSGRRNYNEQFF. CDR3 DNA sequence: TGTGCCAGCAAGACGACTAGCGGGAGGAGGAACTACAATGAGCAGTTCTTC.

The chain uses TRBV5-1 and TRBJ1-4; TRBD1 might be the D (5 bases). V was shortened by 4 bases and J by 0 bases, with 16 bases between the two germline ends. The CDR3 runs 17 residues. CDR1 and CDR2 (germline): SGHRS, YFSETQ. The DNA of the CDR3 is TGCGCCAGCAGCCTCGGGAGGGGTTCTGCAACTAATGAAAAACTGTTTTTT. It specifies CASSLGRGSATNEKLFF.

Details on this clone: The sample holds other DNA sequences that translate to the same CDR3. The chain links TRBV6-5 to TRBJ1-5; TRBD1 is a possible D gene (5 bases). The germline V gene encodes CDR1 MNHEY and CDR2 SVGAGI. Trimming pared 2 bases from V and 4 bases from J, leaving 6 bases between. This CDR3 contains 13 residues. CDR3 coding DNA: TGTGCCAGCAGTTACGGGGGTAATCAGCCCCAGCATTTT. Protein: CASSYGGNQPQHF.

The gene calls are TRBV27 and TRBJ1-2; a weak D match, TRBD1 (6 bases). Trimming took 9 bases from V and 5 from J, leaving 16 bases between them. Looked up from germline, CDR1 is MNHEY and CDR2 is SMNVEV (reference sequence). CDR3 length: 13 residues. DNA of the CDR3: TGTGCCAGTAGAAGTACAGGGTTATATGGCTACACCTTC. This gives the protein CASRSTGLYGYTF.

The chain links TRBV10-1 to TRBJ2-1, with 9 positions matching TRBD2. The V gene's germline CDR1 is WNHNN and CDR2 SYGVQD (reference sequence). J gave up 7 bases and V 8 bases, and 6 bases lay outside the gene matches. The CDR3 is 13 amino acids. CDR3 amino acids: CASAAGGLNEQFF. In DNA, the CDR3 is TGCGCCAGCGCGGCGGGAGGGTTAAATGAGCAGTTCTTC.

A word on this clone: A read error may produce the germline difference seen at one junction end. The chain employs TRBV4-3 and TRBJ1-3; D not resolved. The CDR3 loop spans 13 amino acids. Germline V gene data show CDR1 as LGHNA and CDR2 as YSLEER. The CDR3 loop is CASSQAPGNTIYF. The CDR3 nucleotides are TGCGCCAGCAGCCAAGCTCCTGGTAACACCATATATTTT.

The chain couples TRBV5-1 to TRBJ2-2; 10 bases match TRBD2. Trimming at V came to 3 bases and at J to 4 bases, leaving 6 bases not matched to a gene. CDR1 is SGHRS, CDR2 YFSETQ, per germline. This CDR3 has 16 residues. CDR3 sequence (DNA): TGCGCCAGCAGCTACCTAGCGGGAGACGGCACCGGGGAGCTGTTTTTT. Protein sequence: CASSYLAGDGTGELFF.

V usage is TRBV18 and J usage is TRBJ2-1; 8 bases agree with TRBD1. Trimming cost V 2 bases and J 7 bases; bases outside gene matches: 10. CDR1 and CDR2 from the germline V gene are KGHSH and LQKENI. The CDR3 totals 16 residues. CDR3 sequence: CASSPFSQGAGNEQFF. CDR3 bases: TGTGCCAGCTCACCATTTTCGCAGGGGGCAGGAAATGAGCAGTTCTTC. Using reference TRBV18 and TRBJ2-1 for the parts outside the CDR3, the full variable domain is NAGVMQNPRHLVRRRGQEARLRCSPMKGHSHVYWYRQLPEEGLKFMVYLQKENIIDESGMPKERFSAEFPKEGPSILRIQQVVRGDSAAYFCASSPFSQGAGNEQFFGPGTRLTVL.

The chain joins TRBV19 to TRBJ2-7, with TRBD1 matching 9 bases. The length of the CDR3 is 15 residues. V lost 6 bases, J lost 6 bases, and 12 bases stayed unmatched. Germline assignment: CDR1 LNHDA and CDR2 SQIVND (reference sequence). The CDR3 sequence is CASRETGTGKGEQYF. The CDR3 DNA is TGTGCCAGTAGGGAAACCGGGACAGGGAAAGGCGAGCAGTACTTC.

In its sample, this clone was seen once. The chain uses TRBV7-2 and TRBJ1-4, with 7 bases fitting TRBD1. Germline CDR1 is SGHTA and CDR2 is FQGNSA. This CDR3 spans 14 amino acids. V lost 7 bases to trimming and J lost 6 bases; unmatched junction nucleotides: 8. The CDR3 region is CASTPGGYDEKLFF. The CDR3 DNA sequence: TGTGCCAGCACCCCAGGGGGGTATGATGAAAAACTGTTTTTT.

This clone has just one count. The chain joins TRBV7-3 to TRBJ2-3; TRBD2 is a possible D gene (5 bases). Per germline, CDR1 SGHTA and CDR2 FQGTGA. Trimming shortened V by 4 bases and J by 2 bases, and 13 bases separated the two germline ends. There are 15 residues in the CDR3. The CDR3 nucleotides read TGTGCCAGCAGCTGGACGTCGGGAAACACAGATACGCAGTATTTT. This gives the protein CASSWTSGNTDTQYF.

The chain is built from TRBV28 and TRBJ2-7; D gene unclear. Germline lookup yields CDR1 MDHEN and CDR2 SYDVKM. This CDR3 region has 13 residues. Trimming took off 2 bases at V and 3 bases at J, with 8 bases between the two ends. CDR3 sequence reads: CASSLLGNYEQYF. DNA for the CDR3: TGTGCCAGCAGTTTACTGGGCAACTACGAGCAGTACTTC.

CDR3 loop: CASSVAAGTYNEQFF. CDR3 coding DNA: TGTGCCAGCAGCGTAGCCGCGGGAACCTACAATGAGCAGTTCTTC. The J gene is TRBJ2-1, the V gene TRBV9; possibly TRBD2 for D (6 bases). The CDR3 runs 15 residues. V was trimmed by 0 bases and J by 2 bases, leaving 9 bases between them. Germline-derived CDR1 and CDR2 are SGDLS and YYNGEE.

The V and J genes are TRBV4-3 and TRBJ2-4; D might be TRBD1 (5 bases). The germline V gene encodes CDR1 LGHNA and CDR2 YSLEER. Trimming left V 0 bases short and J 3 bases short, with 12 bases between. The CDR3 length is 16 residues. The CDR3 sequence: CASSQDRVVGKNIQYF. As DNA, the CDR3 is TGCGCCAGCAGCCAAGACAGGGTGGTTGGCAAAAACATTCAGTACTTC.

The chain combines TRBV14 with TRBJ1-3; 8 bases map to TRBD1. The junction had 4 bases not matched to a gene; V was cut back by 2 bases and J by 7 bases. CDR1 SGHDN and CDR2 FVKESK come from the germline V gene. The length of the CDR3 is 14 residues. The CDR3 DNA reads as TGTGCCAGCAGCCAAAACCAGGGGGCGAACACCATATATTTT. Protein: CASSQNQGANTIYF.

The chain is built from TRBV19 and TRBJ2-7; 10 bases are a match to TRBD1. Losses at the gene ends were 8 bases for V and 5 bases for J; bases not matched to a gene: 6. Germline V gene lookup returns CDR1 LNHDA and CDR2 SQIVND (reference sequence). This CDR3 comprises 13 residues. CDR3 sequence reads: CASWGQGSDEQYF. CDR3 sequence (DNA): TGTGCCAGTTGGGGACAGGGGTCAGACGAGCAGTACTTC.

The J gene is TRBJ1-6, the V gene TRBV18; D may be TRBD1 (5 bases). Germline lookup yields CDR1 KGHSH and CDR2 LQKENI. The CDR3 has 13 amino acids. V lost 2 bases and J lost 14, with 13 bases in between. CDR3 DNA sequence: TGTGCCAGCTCACCAGTCTCGCGGGGCACCCTCCACTTT. It encodes CASSPVSRGTLHF. Together with reference TRBV18 and TRBJ1-6, the CDR3 gives the full variable domain: NAGVMQNPRHLVRRRGQEARLRCSPMKGHSHVYWYRQLPEEGLKFMVYLQKENIIDESGMPKERFSAEFPKEGPSILRIQQVVRGDSAAYFCASSPVSRGTLHFGNGTRLTVT.

This sequence joins TRBV7-2 and TRBJ2-1, with D uncertain. This CDR3 comprises 17 residues. Trimming left V 1 base short and J 0 bases short, with 13 bases between. Looked up from germline, CDR1 is SGHTA and CDR2 is FQGNSA. CDR3: CASSLVFLESSYNEQFF. DNA for the CDR3: TGTGCCAGCAGCTTAGTGTTTCTCGAGAGCTCCTACAATGAGCAGTTCTTC.